This T cell receptor (beta chain) was profiled in a study of blood T cell repertoires in COVID-19. As for the study in general: Italy, Spain and the United States were the sources of the convalescent and acute COVID-19 samples. In each case, the material was cDNA or gDNA derived from T cells, B-cell-depleted T cells, or PBMCs.

In the study's own analysis: Reference gene primer amplification gave estimated nucleated cell counts. The data were produced by immunoSEQ multiplex PCR, yet TCRdb's version contains in-frame clones alone and is incomplete. V and J calls and clone size follow that table, whereas D and trimming were derived from the DNA. The repertoire consists of 150,000 to 200,000 clones, with approximately 80% occurring once and the leading ten covering roughly 1.4%. This clone was seen a few times. The source of this sequence is a human donor in a cohort sampled during active COVID-19. The specimen was peripheral blood.

The CDR3: CASSGGQDMGGNTIYF. For the CDR3, the DNA is TGTGCCAGCAGTGGAGGACAGGATATGGGTGGAAACACCATATATTTT. The V call is TRBV6-1, the J call TRBJ1-3; 7 bases align to TRBD1. This CDR3 region has 16 residues. Germline CDR1 reads MNHNS; CDR2 reads SASEGT. V lost 4 bases to trimming and J lost 3 bases; unmatched junction nucleotides: 9.